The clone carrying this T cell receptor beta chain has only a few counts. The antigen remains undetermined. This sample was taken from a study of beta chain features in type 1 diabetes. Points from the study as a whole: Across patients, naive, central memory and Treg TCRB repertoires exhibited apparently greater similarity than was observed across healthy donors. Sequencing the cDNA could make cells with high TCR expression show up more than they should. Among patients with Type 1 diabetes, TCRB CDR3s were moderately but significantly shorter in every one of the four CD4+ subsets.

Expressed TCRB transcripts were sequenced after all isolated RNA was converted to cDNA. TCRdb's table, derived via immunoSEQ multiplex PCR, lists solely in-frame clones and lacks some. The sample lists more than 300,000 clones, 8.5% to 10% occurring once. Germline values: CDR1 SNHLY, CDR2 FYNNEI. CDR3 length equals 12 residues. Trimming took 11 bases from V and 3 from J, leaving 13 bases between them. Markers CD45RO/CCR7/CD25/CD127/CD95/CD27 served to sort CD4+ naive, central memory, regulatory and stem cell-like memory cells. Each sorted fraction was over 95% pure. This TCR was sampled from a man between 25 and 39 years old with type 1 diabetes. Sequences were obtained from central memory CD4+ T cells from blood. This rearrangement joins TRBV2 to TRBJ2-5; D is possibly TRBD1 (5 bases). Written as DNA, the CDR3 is TGTGCCGGGCATAAAGGGGAAGAGACCCAGTACTTC. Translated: CAGHKGEETQYF.